Below are 27 T cell receptor beta chains sequenced from a single sample in a study of cytomegalovirus exposure and HLA in healthy donors. The PCR was carried out with 60 Vbeta primers and 13 Jbeta primers. The method was immunoSEQ multiplex PCR; TCRdb's version includes in-frame clones alone and lacks a portion of them. Here the sample spans some 150,000 clones, around 79% being singletons. Sequencing used PBMCs. These receptors all stem from a man aged 35 to 55 in good health and CMV-seronegative.

The rearrangement joins TRBV5-1 to TRBJ2-5, with D tentatively TRBD2 (5 bases). The V and J ends lost 4 bases and 5 bases respectively, with 12 bases between them. Looked up from germline, CDR1 is SGHRS and CDR2 is YFSETQ. The CDR3 length is 13 residues. The DNA for the CDR3 is TGCGCCAGCAGCGGTCTAGCAGGCGAGACCCAGTACTTC. Its protein product is CASSGLAGETQYF.

The V call is TRBV4-1, the J call TRBJ2-1; 12 bases agree with TRBD1. Germline values: CDR1 MGHRA, CDR2 YSYEKL. Trimming took 7 bases from V and 8 from J; bases not matched to a gene: 6. The CDR3 is 14 residues long. CDR3 DNA: TGCGCCAGCAACCCGGGACAGGGGGCTTATGAGCAGTTCTTC. It specifies CASNPGQGAYEQFF.

This clone was found a few times. The rearrangement links TRBV5-1 to TRBJ1-2; perhaps TRBD1 as D (6 bases). V lost 2 bases and J lost 4, with 9 bases in between. The CDR3 is 13 amino acids. In germline, CDR1 is SGHRS, CDR2 YFSETQ. The CDR3 is CASSFDRPYGYTF. The CDR3 DNA reads TGCGCCAGCAGCTTCGACAGGCCCTATGGCTACACCTTC. The full variable domain, its missing parts supplied by reference TRBV5-1 and TRBJ1-2, is KAGVTQTPRYLIKTRGQQVTLSCSPISGHRSVSWYQQTPGQGLQFLFEYFSETQRNKGNFPGRFSGRQFSNSRSEMNVSTLELGDSALYLCASSFDRPYGYTFGSGTRLTVV.

The CDR3 nucleotides read TGTGCCAGCAGAACTAGCGGGGTACTCCCAGATACGCAGTATTTT. This translates into CASRTSGVLPDTQYF. The chain couples TRBV28 to TRBJ2-3; 10 positions match TRBD2. Germline-derived CDR1 and CDR2 are MDHEN and SYDVKM. This CDR3 comprises 15 residues. The V gene end was trimmed by 6 bases and the J gene end by 4 bases; junction bases not matched to a gene: 7.

This clone has a single count. The chain has TRBV7-6 and TRBJ2-3; TRBD2 agrees at 9 bases. Germline V gives CDR1 SGHVS, CDR2 FNYEAQ. This CDR3 has 16 residues. The J segment lost 2 bases and the V segment lost 2 bases, leaving 5 bases of the junction unmatched. The CDR3 protein is CASSLSGRKNTDTQYF. CDR3 DNA sequence: TGTGCCAGCAGCTTAAGCGGGAGGAAAAACACAGATACGCAGTATTTT.

The chain recombines TRBV7-6 with TRBJ2-5; D is possibly TRBD1 (5 bases). CDR1 is SGHVS, CDR2 FNYEAQ, per germline. V was shortened by 5 bases and J by 5 bases, with 12 bases between the two germline ends. CDR3 size: 13 residues. This chain's CDR3 is CASSRQQTETQYF. The CDR3 DNA reads TGTGCCAGCAGCCGACAGCAAACGGAGACCCAGTACTTC.

The chain couples TRBV15 to TRBJ2-1; TRBD2 matches 12 bases. The CDR3 has 17 residues. Looked up from germline, CDR1 is LNHNV and CDR2 is YYDKDF (reference sequence). Trimming cost V 5 bases and J 5 bases; bases outside gene matches: 10. The CDR3 DNA sequence: TGTGCCACCAGCCCGACTAGCGGGAGAGGAAGTAACAATGAGCAGTTCTTC. Protein product: CATSPTSGRGSNNEQFF.

A note on this clone: The same CDR3 is also encoded by other DNA sequences in this sample. V is TRBV28 and J is TRBJ2-7; 10 bases map to TRBD1. Trimming cost V 8 bases and J 2 bases; bases outside gene matches: 3. The CDR3 loop spans 13 amino acids. The germline gives CDR1 MDHEN, CDR2 SYDVKM. The CDR3: CASRTGGAYEQYF. CDR3 nucleotides: TGTGCCAGCCGGACAGGGGGGGCCTACGAGCAGTACTTC.

V usage is TRBV10-3 and J usage is TRBJ2-1, with 11 bases fitting TRBD2. Trimming at V came to 2 bases and at J to 7 bases, leaving 10 bases not matched to a gene. Germline lookup yields CDR1 ENHRY and CDR2 SYGVKD. The CDR3 length is 17 residues. Here the CDR3 DNA reads TGTGCCATCAGTGAGATGACGGGACTAGCGGTAAGTAATGAGCAGTTCTTC. This encodes CAISEMTGLAVSNEQFF.

The chain employs TRBV27 and TRBJ2-1, with 11 positions matching TRBD2. The CDR3 length is 13 residues. V lost 8 bases and J lost 7; bases outside the gene matches: 4. Germline CDR1 reads MNHEY; CDR2 reads SMNVEV (reference sequence). The CDR3 region is CASPLAGENEQFF. Written as DNA, the CDR3 is TGTGCCAGCCCACTAGCGGGGGAGAATGAGCAGTTCTTC.

The genes are TRBV5-1 and TRBJ2-7; D possibly corresponds to TRBD1 (7 bases). V lost 0 bases, J lost 7 bases, and 14 bases lay in between. The CDR3 extends over 14 amino acids. Germline loops: CDR1 SGHRS, CDR2 YFSETQ. Here the CDR3 reads CASSLVSGGGEQYF. The DNA of the CDR3 is TGCGCCAGCAGCTTGGTGTCAGGGGGAGGAGAGCAGTACTTC. The variable domain in full, with the rest retrieved from reference TRBV5-1 and TRBJ2-7, is KAGVTQTPRYLIKTRGQQVTLSCSPISGHRSVSWYQQTPGQGLQFLFEYFSETQRNKGNFPGRFSGRQFSNSRSEMNVSTLELGDSALYLCASSLVSGGGEQYFGPGTRLTVT.

V is TRBV28 and J is TRBJ2-7, with TRBD1 matching over 9 bases. Germline assignment: CDR1 MDHEN and CDR2 SYDVKM. The junction had 13 bases not matched to a gene; V was cut back by 11 bases and J by 2 bases. The CDR3 is made up of 15 amino acids. The CDR3 protein is CAAVAGTGSPYEQYF. The CDR3, as DNA: TGTGCCGCTGTTGCCGGGACAGGGTCCCCCTACGAGCAGTACTTC.

Only a few counts were recorded for this clone. V and J are TRBV27 and TRBJ2-3, with 8 bases lining up with TRBD2. This CDR3 has 13 residues. CDR1 and CDR2 (germline): MNHEY, SMNVEV (reference sequence). V trimming: 7 bases; J trimming: 1 base; junction bases outside the gene matches: 1. The CDR3 loop reads CASTTSGTDTQYF. The CDR3 bases are TGTGCCAGCACGACTAGCGGCACAGATACGCAGTATTTT.

The rearrangement uses TRBV28 and TRBJ1-1, with D hard to call. CDR1 is MDHEN, CDR2 SYDVKM, per germline. Trimming cost V 8 bases and J 5 bases, with 9 bases left between them. The CDR3 runs to 11 residues. The CDR3 is CASASSTEAFF. As DNA, the CDR3 is TGTGCCAGCGCGAGTAGTACTGAAGCTTTCTTT.

This clone was seen only once. The chain has TRBV28 and TRBJ2-3, with TRBD2 identical over 11 bases. Trimming at V came to 5 bases and at J to 7 bases, leaving 8 bases not matched to a gene. Germline V gene sequence: CDR1 MDHEN, CDR2 SYDVKM. The CDR3 contains 15 residues. This chain's CDR3 is CASSRTSGRGNTQYF. The CDR3 DNA follows: TGTGCCAGCAGTCGTACTAGCGGGAGAGGAAATACGCAGTATTTT.

The chain employs TRBV6-1 and TRBJ1-1; 8 bases line up with TRBD1. This CDR3 has 14 amino acids. CDR1 and CDR2 (germline): MNHNS, SASEGT. V was clipped by 3 bases and J by 5 bases; unmatched bases: 5. CDR3 loop: CASSEGQDPTEAFF. CDR3 nucleotide sequence: TGTGCCAGCAGTGAGGGACAGGATCCGACTGAAGCTTTCTTT.

This sequence joins TRBV7-8 and TRBJ1-5; D not resolved. The germline CDR1 and CDR2 sequences are SGHVS and FQNEAQ. The ends were cut back, 2 bases at V and 6 bases at J, with 11 bases in the middle. The CDR3 consists of 14 residues. The CDR3 bases are TGTGCCAGCAGCTTAAACACCGTGGTTCAGCCCCAGCATTTT. Protein: CASSLNTVVQPQHF.

The chain is built from TRBV27 and TRBJ1-1; D possibly corresponds to TRBD1 (5 bases). CDR3 length: 13 residues. V was trimmed by 3 bases and J by 2 bases, leaving 7 bases between them. CDR1 is MNHEY and CDR2 is SMNVEV in the germline V gene (reference sequence). The CDR3 coding sequence is TGTGCCAGCAGTTTGGGGCTCAACACTGAAGCTTTCTTT. Its protein is CASSLGLNTEAFF.

This chain joins TRBV5-6 and TRBJ2-7; possibly TRBD2 for D (6 bases). Germline loops: CDR1 SGHDT, CDR2 YYEEEE. V was pared by 3 bases and J by 3 bases, with 13 bases between. CDR3 size: 14 residues. The CDR3 DNA reads TGTGCCAGCAGCTGGGGACTGGACGGCTACGAGCAGTACTTC. Residues: CASSWGLDGYEQYF.

This chain joins TRBV6-1 and TRBJ2-5; 10 nucleotides match TRBD2. The closer fit of TRBJ2-7 to the DNA end suggests the J call may be wrong. The length of the CDR3 is 16 residues. Germline V gives CDR1 MNHNS, CDR2 SASEGT. CDR3 residues: CASSEEVSGRSHEQYF. The CDR3, as DNA: TGTGCCAGCAGTGAAGAGGTTAGCGGGAGGTCCCACGAGCAGTACTTC.

The chain is built from TRBV19 and TRBJ2-7, with 10 bases identical to TRBD2. This CDR3 comprises 17 residues. With 4 bases clipped from V and 0 bases from J, the junction kept 9 bases outside the gene matches. The germline V gene encodes CDR1 LNHDA and CDR2 SQIVND (reference sequence). The DNA of the CDR3 is TGTGCCAGTAGTACGCCTAGCGGGAGACCTAGCTCCTACGAGCAGTACTTC. Encoded protein: CASSTPSGRPSSYEQYF.

This clone was recorded only once. The chain recombines TRBV28 with TRBJ1-5; 11 nucleotides align to TRBD1. Germline V gene data show CDR1 as MDHEN and CDR2 as SYDVKM. V trimming: 3 bases; J trimming: 5 bases; junction bases outside the gene matches: 6. The CDR3 is made up of 16 amino acids. CDR3 coding DNA: TGTGCCAGCAGTTTTGGACAGGGGGCTTTTGATCAGCCCCAGCATTTT. It codes for CASSFGQGAFDQPQHF.

The chain employs TRBV28 and TRBJ2-5, with unresolved D. Trimming removed 2 bases at V and 4 bases at J, with 14 bases between. The CDR3 totals 15 residues. Germline assignment: CDR1 MDHEN and CDR2 SYDVKM. The CDR3 sequence is CASSLATLFLETQYF. CDR3 DNA: TGTGCCAGCAGTTTAGCTACGCTCTTTTTAGAGACCCAGTACTTC.

The chain employs TRBV5-1 and TRBJ2-1; TRBD1 matches 11 bases. The CDR3 is 14 amino acids. With 3 bases clipped from V and 9 bases from J, the junction kept 5 bases outside the gene matches. The germline V gene has CDR1 SGHRS and CDR2 YFSETQ. The CDR3 DNA is TGCGCCAGCAGCTCGTGGACAGGGGGCAGTGAGCAGTTCTTC. This gives the protein CASSSWTGGSEQFF.

This clone was seen a single time. The J gene is TRBJ2-5, the V gene TRBV5-1; D unclear. With 0 bases removed from V and 1 base from J, the gap between germline ends came to 7 bases. CDR1 and CDR2 from the germline V gene are SGHRS and YFSETQ. The CDR3 sequence is 14 residues long. The CDR3 DNA sequence: TGCGCCAGCAGCTTGGCCGTGCGCCAAGAGACCCAGTACTTC. Translated, it gives CASSLAVRQETQYF.

The chain joins TRBV28 to TRBJ1-2; 8 bases map to TRBD1. The germline CDR1 and CDR2 sequences are MDHEN and SYDVKM. This CDR3 comprises 13 residues. The V gene end was trimmed by 6 bases and the J gene end by 8 bases; junction bases not matched to a gene: 8. CDR3 loop: CASSPDRVRGYTF. The CDR3 coding sequence is TGTGCCAGCAGCCCGGACAGGGTTCGCGGCTACACCTTC.

This clone was counted once. This chain connects TRBV5-1 to TRBJ2-3; a possible D gene is TRBD2 (6 bases). CDR1 is SGHRS, CDR2 YFSETQ, per germline. V was clipped by 4 bases and J by 5 bases, with 8 bases between them. CDR3 length equals 12 residues. DNA for the CDR3: TGCGCCAGCAGCGGGGAGGTAGATACGCAGTATTTT. This codes for CASSGEVDTQYF.